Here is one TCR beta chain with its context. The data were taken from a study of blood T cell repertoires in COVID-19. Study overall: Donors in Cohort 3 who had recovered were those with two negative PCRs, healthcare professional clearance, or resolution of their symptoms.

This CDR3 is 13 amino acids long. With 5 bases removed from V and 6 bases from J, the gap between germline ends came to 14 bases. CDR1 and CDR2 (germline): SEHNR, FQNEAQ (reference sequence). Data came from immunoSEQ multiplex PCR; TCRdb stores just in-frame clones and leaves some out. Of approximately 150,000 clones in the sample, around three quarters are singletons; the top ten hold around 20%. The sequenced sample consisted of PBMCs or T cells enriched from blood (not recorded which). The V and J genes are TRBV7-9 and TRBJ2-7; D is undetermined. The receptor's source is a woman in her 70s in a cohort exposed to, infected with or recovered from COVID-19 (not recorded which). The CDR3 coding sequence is TGTGCCAGCAGCGTAGACCCATGGAGCGAGCAGTACTTC. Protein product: CASSVDPWSEQYF.